Here is one T cell receptor (beta chain) with its context. What it binds is not known. CD45RO-negative, CCR7-selected cells formed the naive CD8 fraction, which excluded terminally differentiated effector memory CD45RA+ cells. V was clipped by 4 bases and J by 2 bases; unmatched bases: 9. Germline values: CDR1 SGHTA, CDR2 FQGTGA. The CDR3 covers 18 residues. The run depth of the assay was deep. The data were produced by immunoSEQ multiplex PCR, yet TCRdb's version contains in-frame clones alone and is incomplete. This repertoire shows about 800,000 clones, 90% to 97% found once; its top ten account for about 0.25%. This specimen belongs to a study of shared clonotypes between healthy human individuals. Study-wide context: The study used three CD4 naive, three CD4 memory, two CD8 naive and one CD8 memory plate per donor.

Points from the study as a whole: Among non-shared clonotypes, generation probabilities were lower than among those shared by all four donors.

The sample consisted of naive CD8+ T cells sorted from blood. The sequence derives from a man aged 25 to 45 in good health. This chain uses TRBV7-3 with TRBJ2-3; the match to TRBD2 covers 13 bases. As DNA, the CDR3 is TGTGCCAGCAGCTCCATCTCCGGGACTAGCGGGGACACAGATACGCAGTATTTT. Its protein product is CASSSISGTSGDTDTQYF.